A selection of T cell receptor beta chains follows, all from one sample in a study of T cells in Graves' hyperthyroidism and ophthalmopathy. TCRdb fed the multiplex PCR reads into MiXCR, producing one record per CDR3 protein. Of around 580,000 distinct CDR3 sequences listed, just over 45% are singletons. Source material: peripheral blood or thyroid tissue (not recorded which). Every receptor here comes from a woman between 18 and 30 years old with Graves' hyperthyroidism. CDR3s include the opening cysteine and the closing phenylalanine or tryptophan. D genes are given only for firm matches. A row's size may be missing; if present it is once, few, many or a size class.

>many|TRBV12-3/TRBV12-4|TRBJ2-7|TRBD2
CASRSGRKIYEQYF
TGTGCCAGCAGGAGCGGGAGGAAGATCTACGAGCAGTACTTC
>once|TRBV10-3|TRBJ1-2|.
CAITPGAVGTNNYGYTF
TGTGCCATCACTCCGGGGGCGGTCGGGACGAATAACTATGGCTACACCTTC
>many|TRBV4-3|TRBJ2-7|TRBD2
CASSPTLEREWEQYF
TGCGCCAGCAGCCCCACCCTCGAGCGGGAGTGGGAGCAGTACTTC
>many|TRBV12-3/TRBV12-4|TRBJ1-1|.
CASSLVTTDEAFF
TGTGCCAGCAGTTTAGTGACGACAGACGAAGCTTTCTTT
>many|TRBV12-3/TRBV12-4|TRBJ1-2|.
CASSLGGTLNYGYTF
TGTGCCAGCTCCTTAGGGGGGACCCTTAACTATGGCTACACCTTC
>.|TRBV20-1|TRBJ1-6|.
CSASEGEYNSPLHF
TGCAGTGCTAGCGAGGGGGAGTATAATTCACCCCTCCACTTT
>.|TRBV10-3|TRBJ1-1|.
CAITGANVLTFGAGEDTEAFF
.
>many|TRBV19|TRBJ1-5|.
CASRDRDSNQPQHF
TGTGCCAGTAGGGACAGAGATAGCAATCAGCCCCAGCATTTT
>.|TRBV7-3|TRBJ2-2|TRBD2
CASSDGGGGTGELFF
TGTGCCAGCAGTGATGGCGGGGGGGGGACCGGGGAGCTGTTTTTT
>.|TRBV10-3|TRBJ1-2|TRBD1
CAISSGTGGRHYGYTF
TGTGCCATCAGTTCCGGGACAGGGGGCAGGCACTATGGCTACACCTTC
>.|TRBV27|TRBJ2-7|.
CASSLSMAIGEQYF
TGTGCCAGCAGTTTATCGATGGCTATTGGCGAGCAGTACTTC
>many|TRBV6-5|TRBJ1-1|.
CASSYNGLPNTEAFF
TGTGCCAGCAGTTACAACGGACTACCGAACACTGAAGCTTTCTTT
>many|TRBV20-1|TRBJ1-2|.
CSASGGRGYGYTF
TGCAGTGCTAGTGGGGGGCGCGGCTATGGCTACACCTTC
>few|TRBV28|TRBJ2-2|.
CASSLVNGNTGELFF
TGTGCCAGCAGTTTGGTGAACGGGAACACCGGGGAGCTGTTTTTT
>many|TRBV7-2|TRBJ2-7|TRBD2
CASSRRTSGSSYEQYF
TGTGCCAGCAGCCGAAGGACTAGCGGGAGTTCCTACGAGCAGTACTTC
>.|TRBV24-1|TRBJ2-5|TRBD1
CATSDADRGQETQYF
TGTGCCACCAGTGACGCGGACAGGGGGCAAGAGACCCAGTACTTC
>.|TRBV13|TRBJ2-5|.
CASFGHGETQYF
TGTGCCAGCTTTGGACACGGGGAGACCCAGTACTTC
>many|TRBV29-1|TRBJ1-5|.
CSVQGNSNQPQHF
TGCAGCGTTCAGGGGAATAGCAATCAGCCCCAGCATTTT
>many|TRBV2|TRBJ2-7|TRBD1
CASTTGDLEQYF
TGTGCCAGCACTACAGGGGACCTCGAGCAGTACTTC
>.|TRBV11-2|TRBJ2-7|TRBD1
CASSLGLVGRGRGEQYF
TGTGCCAGCAGCTTAGGGCTCGTCGGCAGGGGGCGTGGCGAGCAGTACTTC
>many|TRBV5-6|TRBJ2-7|.
CASSLGSVSYEQYF
TGTGCCAGCAGCTTGGGGAGCGTCTCCTACGAGCAGTACTTC
>.|TRBV6-5|TRBJ2-7|TRBD2
CASSRLAGEYF
TGTGCCAGCAGCAGACTAGCGGGAGAGTACTTC
>few|TRBV24-1|TRBJ2-5|TRBD2
CATSDPGLAEDTQYF
TGTGCCACCAGCGATCCTGGACTAGCCGAAGATACCCAGTACTTC
>many|TRBV15|TRBJ1-5|.
CATSTVSGPQHF
TGTGCCACCAGCACCGTATCGGGGCCCCAGCATTTT
>many|TRBV20-1|TRBJ1-1|TRBD1
CSARQGSGNTEAFF
TGCAGTGCCAGACAGGGTTCAGGAAACACTGAAGCTTTCTTT
>.|TRBV6-5|TRBJ1-2|TRBD1
CASRRKPGQGALGYTF
TGTGCCAGCAGACGCAAACCGGGACAGGGGGCTTTGGGCTACACCTTC
>.|TRBV2|TRBJ1-6|.
CASSDVGGSPLHF
TGTGCCAGCAGTGACGTAGGGGGATCCCCCCTCCACTTT
>many|TRBV6-1|TRBJ1-4|.
CASSVGHEGEKLFF
TGTGCCAGCAGTGTGGGCCACGAGGGAGAAAAACTGTTTTTT
>few|TRBV10-3|TRBJ2-7|TRBD2
CAITKGLGEDYEQYF
TGTGCCATCACCAAAGGACTAGGGGAGGACTACGAGCAGTACTTC
>many|TRBV12-3/TRBV12-4|TRBJ2-5|.
CASSYGGTQYF
TGTGCCAGCAGCTACGGGGGGACCCAGTACTTC
>.|TRBV7-9|TRBJ2-5|TRBD1
CASSVGTGGETQYF
TGTGCCAGCAGCGTCGGGACAGGAGGGGAGACCCAGTACTTC
>.|TRBV20-1|TRBJ1-1|TRBD1
CSATGTGHTEAFF
TGCAGTGCTACTGGGACAGGGCACACTGAAGCTTTCTTT
>.|TRBV7-2|TRBJ2-5|TRBD1
CASSLEEGDRAMETQYF
TGTGCCAGCAGCTTAGAGGAAGGGGACAGGGCTATGGAGACCCAGTACTTC
>.|TRBV7-8|TRBJ1-2|.
CASSLAAGNGNYGYTF
TGTGCCAGCAGCTTAGCGGCAGGGAACGGAAACTATGGCTACACCTTC
>.|TRBV29-1|TRBJ2-5|TRBD2
CSVETSGSWETQYF
TGCAGCGTTGAGACTAGCGGGAGTTGGGAGACCCAGTACTTC
>many|TRBV10-3|TRBJ2-2|.
CAISNPQGLNTGELFF
TGTGCCATCAGTAATCCACAGGGCTTGAACACCGGGGAGCTGTTTTTT
>.|TRBV12-3/TRBV12-4|TRBJ2-7|TRBD1
CASRSIRDSYEQYF
TGTGCCAGCAGATCCATCCGGGACAGCTACGAGCAGTACTTC